This section outlines one TCR beta chain sequence together with its context. The data derive from a study of blood T cell repertoires in COVID-19. Study details: T cells, B-cell-depleted T cells, or PBMCs provided the cDNA or gDNA that served as material.

Per the original methods: Amplifying reference gene primers gave estimates of nucleated cell counts. Using immunoSEQ multiplex PCR, the repertoire was profiled, and TCRdb retains in-frame clones only, with some absent. Clonal size and the V and J genes are those of that table, whereas D and trimming came from the DNA. Of 200,000 to 250,000 clones in the sample, 85% to 90% were seen once. Germline V lookup: CDR1 MNHEY, CDR2 SVGAGI. This CDR3 comprises 15 residues. With 6 bases removed from V and 4 bases from J, the gap between germline ends came to 15 bases. Input material: peripheral blood. The chain links TRBV6-5 to TRBJ2-2; D call uncertain. This receptor was obtained from a man under 40 with COVID-19, enrolled during active disease. This CDR3 is CASRGLRLGTGELFF. The CDR3 DNA reads as TGTGCCAGCAGGGGTCTGAGGTTGGGCACCGGGGAGCTGTTTTTT.